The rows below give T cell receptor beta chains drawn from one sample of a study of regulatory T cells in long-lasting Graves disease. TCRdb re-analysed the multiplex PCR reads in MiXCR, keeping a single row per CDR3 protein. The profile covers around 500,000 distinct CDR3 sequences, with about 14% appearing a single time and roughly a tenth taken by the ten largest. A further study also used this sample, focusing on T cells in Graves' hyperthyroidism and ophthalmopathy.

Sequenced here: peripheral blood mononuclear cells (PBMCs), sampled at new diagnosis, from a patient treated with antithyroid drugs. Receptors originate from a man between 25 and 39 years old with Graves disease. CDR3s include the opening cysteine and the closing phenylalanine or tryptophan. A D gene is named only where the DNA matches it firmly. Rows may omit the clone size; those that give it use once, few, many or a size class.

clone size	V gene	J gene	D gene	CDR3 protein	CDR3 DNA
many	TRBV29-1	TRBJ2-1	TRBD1	CSADRGGYNEQFF	TGCAGCGCCGACAGGGGAGGTTACAATGAGCAGTTCTTC
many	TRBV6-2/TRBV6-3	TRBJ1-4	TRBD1	CASSYNGRQGGEKLFF	TGTGCCAGCAGTTACAACGGGCGACAGGGAGGTGAAAAACTGTTTTTT
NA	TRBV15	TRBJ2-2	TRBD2	CATSTLAGGITGELFF	TGTGCCACCAGCACATTAGCGGGAGGAATTACCGGGGAGCTGTTTTTT
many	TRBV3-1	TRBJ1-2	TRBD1	CAAGQGGTYGYTF	TGTGCCGCCGGACAGGGGGGGACCTATGGCTACACCTTC
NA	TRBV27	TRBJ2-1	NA	CASSLGGVANEQFF	TGTGCCAGCAGTTTAGGCGGGGTGGCGAATGAGCAGTTCTTC
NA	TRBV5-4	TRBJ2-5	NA	CASSFLVGTQYF	TGTGCCAGCAGCTTCCTAGTGGGGACCCAGTACTTC
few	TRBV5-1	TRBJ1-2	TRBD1	CASSLFGTGAEGYTF	TGCGCCAGCAGCTTGTTTGGGACAGGGGCGGAAGGCTACACCTTC
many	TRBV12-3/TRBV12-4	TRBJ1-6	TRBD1	CASSFIGGDSPLHF	TGTGCCAGCAGTTTCATAGGGGGCGATTCACCCCTCCACTTT
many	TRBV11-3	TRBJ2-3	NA	CASSHFGDTQYF	TGTGCCAGCAGCCATTTCGGAGATACGCAGTATTTT
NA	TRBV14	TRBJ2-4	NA	CASSQGTLAKNIQYF	TGTGCCAGCAGCCAAGGAACTTTAGCCAAAAACATTCAGTACTTC
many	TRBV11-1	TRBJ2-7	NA	CASSLWTDPWEQYF	TGTGCCAGCAGCTTATGGACAGACCCCTGGGAGCAGTACTTC
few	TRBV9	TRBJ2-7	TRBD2	CASSFGTSGTEQYF	TGTGCCAGCAGCTTCGGGACTAGCGGGACCGAGCAGTACTTC
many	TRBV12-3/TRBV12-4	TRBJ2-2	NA	CASTIGGNTGELFF	TGTGCCAGCACGATCGGGGGAAACACCGGGGAGCTGTTTTTT
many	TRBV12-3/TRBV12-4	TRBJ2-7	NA	CASSLAHGDSYEQYF	TGTGCCAGCAGTTTAGCGCACGGGGATTCCTACGAGCAGTACTTC
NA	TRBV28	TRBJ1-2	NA	CASSLGGNGYTF	TGTGCCAGCAGTTTAGGGGGGAATGGCTACACCTTC
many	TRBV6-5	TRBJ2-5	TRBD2	CASSWGTSGWETQYF	TGTGCCAGCAGTTGGGGGACTAGCGGTTGGGAGACCCAGTACTTC
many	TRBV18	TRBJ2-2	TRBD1	CASSPPGDRNTGELFF	TGTGCCAGCTCACCACCGGGGGACAGGAACACCGGGGAGCTGTTTTTT
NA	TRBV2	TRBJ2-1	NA	CASRREDSYNEQFF	TGTGCCAGCCGCAGGGAGGACTCCTACAATGAGCAGTTCTTC
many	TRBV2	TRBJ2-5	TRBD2	CASQGAGGQETQYF	TGTGCCTCCCAAGGGGCGGGAGGGCAAGAGACCCAGTACTTC
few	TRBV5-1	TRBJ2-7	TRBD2	CASSLAGGELIEQYF	TGCGCCAGCAGCTTGGCCGGGGGGGAGCTTATCGAGCAGTACTTC
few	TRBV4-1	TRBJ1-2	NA	CASSPLGFTYGYTF	TGCGCCAGCAGCCCCCTCGGGTTTACCTATGGCTACACCTTC
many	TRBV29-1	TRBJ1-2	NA	CSARKGPSPDYGYTF	TGCAGCGCCCGCAAGGGGCCCAGCCCTGACTATGGCTACACCTTC
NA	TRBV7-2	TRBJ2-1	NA	CASSLMPGGLIGDEQFF	TGTGCCAGCAGCTTAATGCCAGGAGGACTAATTGGCGATGAGCAGTTCTTC
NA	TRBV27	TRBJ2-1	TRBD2	CASSLPPGTSGRAHNEQLF	TGTGCCAGCAGTTTACCCCCCGGGACTAGCGGGAGGGCCCACAATGAGCAGCTCTTC
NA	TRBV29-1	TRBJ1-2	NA	CSVTQEAYGYTF	TGCAGCGTTACACAGGAGGCCTATGGCTACACCTTC
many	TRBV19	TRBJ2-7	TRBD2	CASNPAGAYEQYF	TGTGCCAGTAACCCAGCGGGAGCCTACGAGCAGTACTTC
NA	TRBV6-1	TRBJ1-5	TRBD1	CASSEERRTGGRYSNQPQHF	TGTGCCAGCAGTGAAGAAAGAAGGACAGGGGGGCGGTATAGCAATCAGCCCCAGCATTTT
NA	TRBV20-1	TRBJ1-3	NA	CSASLAGRSGNTIYF	TGCAGTGCTAGCCTCGCAGGTCGCTCTGGAAACACCATATATTTT
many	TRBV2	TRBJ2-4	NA	CASSVGWSAKEGAKNIQYF	TGTGCCAGCAGTGTGGGCTGGTCGGCTAAAGAGGGGGCCAAAAACATTCAGTACTTC
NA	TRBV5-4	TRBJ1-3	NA	CASSLDVGPGNTIYF	TGTGCCAGCAGCTTGGATGTGGGTCCTGGAAACACCATATATTTT
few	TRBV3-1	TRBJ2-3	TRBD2	CASSLGLAKDTQYF	TGTGCCAGCAGCCTGGGACTAGCTAAAGATACGCAGTATTTT
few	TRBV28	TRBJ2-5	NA	CASSFPGEGGRETQYF	TGTGCCAGCAGTTTCCCCGGCGAGGGTGGTAGGGAGACCCAGTACTTC
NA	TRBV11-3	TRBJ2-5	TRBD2	CASSLLAGLAGGEETQYF	TGTGCCAGCAGCTTGCTGGCAGGACTAGCGGGAGGGGAGGAGACCCAGTACTTC
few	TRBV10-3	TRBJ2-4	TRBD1	CAISTGQGRNIQYF	TGTGCCATCAGTACCGGACAGGGTAGGAACATTCAGTACTTC
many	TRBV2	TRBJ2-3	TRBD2	CASIRAGGTDTQYF	TGTGCCAGCATCCGAGCGGGGGGCACAGATACGCAGTATTTT
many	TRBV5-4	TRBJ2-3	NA	CASSRPGLQADTQYF	TGTGCCAGCAGCCGCCCGGGACTCCAGGCAGATACGCAGTATTTT
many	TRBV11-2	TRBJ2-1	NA	CASSLEGPQFF	TGTGCCAGCAGCCTGGAAGGGCCTCAGTTCTTC
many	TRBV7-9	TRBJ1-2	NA	CASSLNEGGGYTF	TGTGCCAGCAGCTTAAATGAGGGAGGTGGCTACACCTTC
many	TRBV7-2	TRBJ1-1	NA	CASSLAQVTPSFF	TGTGCCAGCAGCTTAGCGCAAGTGACACCGAGCTTCTTT
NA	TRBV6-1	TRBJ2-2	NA	CASCGARRTGELFF	TGTGCCAGCTGCGGGGCCCGGCGCACCGGGGAGCTGTTTTTT
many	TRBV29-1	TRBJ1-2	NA	CSAAVGGRYGYTF	TGCAGCGCGGCGGTGGGGGGGAGATATGGCTACACCTTC
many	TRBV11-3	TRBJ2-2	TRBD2	CASSIPGLASGELFF	TGTGCCAGCAGCATCCCGGGACTAGCGTCCGGGGAGCTGTTTTTT
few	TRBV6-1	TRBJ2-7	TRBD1	CAARKGQGHYEQYF	TGTGCCGCGCGAAAGGGACAGGGCCACTACGAGCAGTACTTC
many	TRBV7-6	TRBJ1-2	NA	CASSKSGNYGYTF	TGTGCCAGCAGCAAGTCAGGGAACTATGGCTACACCTTC
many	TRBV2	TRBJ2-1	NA	CASNRENEQFF	TGTGCCAGCAACAGGGAGAATGAGCAGTTCTTC
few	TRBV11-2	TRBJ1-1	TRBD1	CASRSGQGGNTEAFF	TGTGCCAGCAGGTCGGGACAGGGAGGTAACACTGAAGCTTTCTTT
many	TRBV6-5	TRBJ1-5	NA	CASSYGVSEGNQPQHF	TGTGCCAGCAGTTACGGCGTCAGCGAGGGCAATCAGCCCCAGCATTTT
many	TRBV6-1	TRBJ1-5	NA	CASTLDGNNQPQHF	TGTGCCAGCACCCTTGACGGAAACAATCAGCCCCAGCATTTT
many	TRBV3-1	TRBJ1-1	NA	CASSSRPGPSEAFF	TGTGCCAGCAGCTCAAGACCAGGACCATCTGAAGCTTTCTTT
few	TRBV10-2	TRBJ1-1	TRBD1	CASSRDRTYEAFF	TGCGCCAGCAGCCGGGACAGGACTTATGAAGCTTTCTTT
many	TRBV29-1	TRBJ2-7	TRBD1	CSVEEDRGASEQYF	TGCAGCGTTGAAGAGGACAGGGGGGCAAGCGAGCAGTACTTC
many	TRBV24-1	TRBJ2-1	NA	CATSDTSPSDEQFF	TGTGCCACCAGTGACACTAGCCCCTCGGATGAGCAGTTCTTC
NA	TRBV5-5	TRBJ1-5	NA	CASSLWEDQPQHF	TGTGCCAGCAGCTTGTGGGAGGATCAGCCCCAGCATTTT
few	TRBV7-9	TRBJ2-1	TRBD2	CASRLAAFSYNEQFF	TGTGCCAGCAGGCTAGCGGCCTTCTCCTACAATGAGCAGTTCTTC
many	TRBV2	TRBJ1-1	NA	CASGGAGTPPKAFF	TGTGCCAGCGGAGGGGCCGGGACACCCCCGAAGGCTTTCTTT
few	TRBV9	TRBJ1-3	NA	CASSVGAPGGNTIYF	TGTGCCAGCAGCGTAGGAGCCCCTGGAGGAAACACCATATATTTT
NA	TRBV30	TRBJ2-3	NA	CASSSSTYTQYF	TGTGCCAGTTCGTCTAGCACATATACGCAGTATTTT
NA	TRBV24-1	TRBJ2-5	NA	CATSDLSSGQETQYF	TGTGCCACCAGTGATTTGAGCAGCGGACAAGAGACCCAGTACTTC
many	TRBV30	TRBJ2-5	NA	CAWRVGAGETQYF	TGTGCCTGGAGGGTAGGGGCTGGAGAGACCCAGTACTTC
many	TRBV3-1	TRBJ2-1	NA	CASSDLINEQFF	TGTGCCAGCAGCGACCTTATTAATGAGCAGTTCTTC